This TCR beta chain was found in a study of blood T cell repertoires in COVID-19. Study-level background: Whether acute or convalescent, the COVID-19 samples came from the United States, Italy and Spain. Sources were T cells, B-cell-depleted T cells, or PBMCs; the material itself was cDNA or gDNA.

In the original analysis: Quantification of nucleated cells was approximated via reference gene primer amplification. Data came from immunoSEQ multiplex PCR; TCRdb stores just in-frame clones and leaves some out. V, J and clone size derive from that table, while D and trimming were established from the DNA sequence. This table has 250,000 to 350,000 clones, less than 85% appearing once. The age range of participants was about 18 to 89 years, with residence in about two dozen US areas. V lost 3 bases and J 1 base, leaving 13 bases between the germline ends. The germline CDR1 and CDR2 sequences are DFQATT and SNEGSKA (reference sequence). The length of the CDR3 is 15 residues.

The V and J genes are TRBV20-1 and TRBJ1-5; D gene ambiguous. The receptor's source is a woman aged 45-65 years who had recovered from COVID-19. What was sequenced was PBMCs or T cells enriched from blood (not recorded which). CDR3 nucleotides: TGCAGTGCTAGTGTTTTGCGGGGAAGCAATCAGCCCCAGCATTTT. Protein sequence: CSASVLRGSNQPQHF.